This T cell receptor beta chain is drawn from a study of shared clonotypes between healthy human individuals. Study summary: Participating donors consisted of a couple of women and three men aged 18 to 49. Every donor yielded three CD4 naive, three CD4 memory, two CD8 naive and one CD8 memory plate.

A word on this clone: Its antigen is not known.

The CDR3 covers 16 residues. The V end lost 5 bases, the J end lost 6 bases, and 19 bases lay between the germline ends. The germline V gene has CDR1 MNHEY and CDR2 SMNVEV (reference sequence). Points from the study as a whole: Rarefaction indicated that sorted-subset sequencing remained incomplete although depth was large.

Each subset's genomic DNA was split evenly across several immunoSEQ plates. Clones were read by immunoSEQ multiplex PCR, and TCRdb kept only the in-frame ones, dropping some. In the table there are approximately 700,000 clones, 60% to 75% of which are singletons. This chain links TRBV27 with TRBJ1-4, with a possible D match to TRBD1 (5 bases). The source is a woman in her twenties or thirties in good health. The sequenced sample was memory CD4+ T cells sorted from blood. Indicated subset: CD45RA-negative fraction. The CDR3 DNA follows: TGTGCCAGCAGTCTGACCTTCGAGGGAGGGGATGAAAAACTGTTTTTT. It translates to CASSLTFEGGDEKLFF.